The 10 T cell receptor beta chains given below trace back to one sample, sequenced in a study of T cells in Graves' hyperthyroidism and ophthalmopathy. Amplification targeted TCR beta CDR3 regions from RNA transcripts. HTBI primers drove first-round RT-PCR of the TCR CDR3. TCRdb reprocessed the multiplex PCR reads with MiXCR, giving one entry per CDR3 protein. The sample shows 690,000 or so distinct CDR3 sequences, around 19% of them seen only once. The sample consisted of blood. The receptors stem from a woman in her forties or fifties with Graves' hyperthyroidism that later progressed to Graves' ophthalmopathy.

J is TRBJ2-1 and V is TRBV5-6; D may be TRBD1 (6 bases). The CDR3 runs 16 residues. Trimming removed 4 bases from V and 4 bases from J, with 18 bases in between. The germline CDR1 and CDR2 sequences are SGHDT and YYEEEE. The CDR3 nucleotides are TGTGCCAGCAGCCCACAGTCTCAGGGGATTTACAATGAGCAGTTCTTC. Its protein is CASSPQSQGIYNEQFF. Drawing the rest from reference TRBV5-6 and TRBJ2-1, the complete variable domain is DAGVTQSPTHLIKTRGQQVTLRCSPKSGHDTVSWYQQALGQGPQFIFQYYEEEERQRGNFPDRFSGHQFPNYSSELNVNALLLGDSALYLCASSPQSQGIYNEQFFGPGTRLTVL.

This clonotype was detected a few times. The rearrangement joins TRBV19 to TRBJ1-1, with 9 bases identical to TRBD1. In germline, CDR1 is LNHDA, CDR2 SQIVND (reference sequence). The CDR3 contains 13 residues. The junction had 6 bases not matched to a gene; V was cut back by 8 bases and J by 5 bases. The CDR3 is CASDPTGGTEAFF. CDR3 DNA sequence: TGTGCCAGTGACCCGACAGGGGGAACTGAAGCTTTCTTT.

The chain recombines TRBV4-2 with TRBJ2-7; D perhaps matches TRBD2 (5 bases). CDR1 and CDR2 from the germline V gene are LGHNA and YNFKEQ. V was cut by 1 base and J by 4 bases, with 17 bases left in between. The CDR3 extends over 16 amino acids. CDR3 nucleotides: TGTGCCAGCAGCCAAGGACTGCGGACTCTGACGTACGAGCAGTACTTC. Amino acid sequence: CASSQGLRTLTYEQYF.

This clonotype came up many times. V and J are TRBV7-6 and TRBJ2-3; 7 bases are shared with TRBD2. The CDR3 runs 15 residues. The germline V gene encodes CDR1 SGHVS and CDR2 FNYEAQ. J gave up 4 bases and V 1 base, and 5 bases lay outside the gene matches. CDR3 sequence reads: CASSLDGGWADTQYF. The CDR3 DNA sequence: TGTGCCAGCAGCTTAGACGGGGGGTGGGCAGATACGCAGTATTTT.

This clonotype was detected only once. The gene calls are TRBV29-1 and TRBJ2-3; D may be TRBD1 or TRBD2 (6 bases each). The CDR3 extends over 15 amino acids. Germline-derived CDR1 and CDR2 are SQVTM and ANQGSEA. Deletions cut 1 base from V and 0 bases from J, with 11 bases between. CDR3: CSVEVVGGSTDTQYF. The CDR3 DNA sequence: TGCAGCGTTGAAGTGGTCGGGGGCAGCACAGATACGCAGTATTTT.

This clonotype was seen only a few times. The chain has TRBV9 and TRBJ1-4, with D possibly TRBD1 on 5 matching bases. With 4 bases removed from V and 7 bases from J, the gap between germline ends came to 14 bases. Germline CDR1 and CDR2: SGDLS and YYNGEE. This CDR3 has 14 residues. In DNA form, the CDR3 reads TGTGCCAGCAGCTCTACTCTGGGGGGTGAAAAACTGTTTTTT. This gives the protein CASSSTLGGEKLFF.

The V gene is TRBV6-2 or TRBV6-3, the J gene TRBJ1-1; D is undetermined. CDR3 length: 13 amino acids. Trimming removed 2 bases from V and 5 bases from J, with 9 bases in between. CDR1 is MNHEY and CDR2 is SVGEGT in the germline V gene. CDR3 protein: CASSYPGVTEAFF. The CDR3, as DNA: TGTGCCAGCAGTTACCCGGGAGTAACTGAAGCTTTCTTT.

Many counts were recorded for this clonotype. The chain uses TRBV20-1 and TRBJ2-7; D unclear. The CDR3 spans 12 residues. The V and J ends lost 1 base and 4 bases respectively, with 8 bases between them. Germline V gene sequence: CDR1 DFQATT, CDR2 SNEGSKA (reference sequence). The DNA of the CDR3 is TGCAGTGCTAGAGCTAACTCTTACGAGCAGTACTTC. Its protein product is CSARANSYEQYF.

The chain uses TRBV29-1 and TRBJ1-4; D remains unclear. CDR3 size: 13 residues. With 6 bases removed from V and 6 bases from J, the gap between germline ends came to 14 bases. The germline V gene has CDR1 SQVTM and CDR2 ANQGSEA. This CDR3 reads CSVASGTDEKLFF. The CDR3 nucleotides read TGCAGCGTGGCCTCCGGAACGGATGAAAAACTGTTTTTT.

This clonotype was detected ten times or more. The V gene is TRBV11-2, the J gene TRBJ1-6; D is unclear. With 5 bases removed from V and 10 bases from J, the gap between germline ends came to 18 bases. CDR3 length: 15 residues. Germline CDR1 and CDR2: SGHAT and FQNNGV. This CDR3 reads CASSADPIERSPLHF. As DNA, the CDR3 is TGTGCCAGCAGCGCGGACCCCATCGAGAGGTCACCCCTCCACTTT.